The TCR beta chain described here comes from a study of T cells in Graves' hyperthyroidism and ophthalmopathy (dated by TCRdb to the late 2010s). Regarding the study in general: Peripheral blood samples were taken at initial diagnosis, before any treatment was given. The paper describes TCR Vbeta CDR3 sequencing of 130 to 150 peripheral blood samples, made up of roughly 40 ophthalmopathy patients, approximately 73 hyperthyroidism patients and about 17 progressor patients. Prospective prediction of ophthalmopathy was tested in an independent validation cohort of 18 to 20 hyperthyroidism patients and around 16 patients who later progressed to ophthalmopathy. To identify TCR V-J signatures that set the groups apart, the researchers used a discovery cohort of more than 95 patients, made up of roughly 40 with Graves' ophthalmopathy and some 55 with stable Graves' hyperthyroidism. The approximately 97 discovery patients were randomly divided into training and test sets at a 7:3 ratio. Thyroid tissue and blood T-cell repertoires from more than five Graves' hyperthyroidism patients were also compared in the study. After sampling, hyperthyroidism patients received methimazole starting at 30 mg daily, and ophthalmopathy patients received high-dose intravenous methylprednisolone. Study-level results and caveats: No statistical method was used to set the sample size in advance, and investigators knew the group allocation. Blood samples also contained most of the expanded thyroid clonotypes (frequency above 0.001), which suggests that blood repertoires may reflect thyroid immune responses. In validation, the model predicted progression to ophthalmopathy with just under 71% sensitivity and roughly 72% specificity, a median of about 6.7 months before onset. A model built on a 13 V-J signature distinguished ophthalmopathy from stable hyperthyroidism, reaching around 90% sensitivity and under 84% specificity in cross-validation and 80%/75% in testing.

A patient counted as having stable Graves' hyperthyroidism if no progression to ophthalmopathy occurred over 18 months of follow-up. Hyperthyroidism patients were newly diagnosed, had a disease duration of under 2 months, and were aged 18 to 65 years. Exclusion was applied to patients with uncontrolled infections, other autoimmune diseases, pregnancy or lactation. Diagnoses were established on the basis of clinical symptoms, serum thyroxine and TRAb, thyroid ultrasound, and orbital computed tomography. PBMCs were separated from approximately 9.9 ml of fresh peripheral blood using Ficoll-Paque density gradient centrifugation. Total RNA was extracted with Trizol reagent, and quality was checked on an Agilent 2100 Bioanalyzer. The TCR beta CDR3 regions were amplified from RNA transcripts. The TCR CDR3 was subjected to a first round of RT-PCR using the HTBI primer set and the Qiagen OneStep RT-PCR kit. The libraries were constructed in a second round of multiplex PCR and then size-selected and purified. Libraries were sequenced paired-end with 100 bp reads on an Illumina HiSeq2000. As for how the authors treated the data: Raw data were processed with SOAPnuke, discarding reads with adapters, uncalled bases, mean Phred below 15, or no exact constant-primer or identifier match. High-quality paired reads were merged using COPE v1.2.5, and each unique nucleotide sequence was defined as a clonotype. Clonotypes were aligned to IMGT TRBV, TRBD and TRBJ reference segments using MiTCR v1.1. Analysis was restricted to V-J combinations with a frequency above 0.0001, which covered about 99% of repertoires. A TCS score was defined as the ratio between F50 (clonal expansion) and ExV (chaos), using BLOSUM62-based TCRdist between CDR3 peptides within each V-J. Welch's t-statistics and random forest reduced approximately 520 V-J features to roughly 13, which were used in a naive Bayes classifier (R e1071). TCRdb itself trimmed the public reads at Q25 with fastp, ran MiXCR and retained productive beta chains. Entries are consolidated by CDR3 protein sequence, retaining the most common genes and DNA. Clone size and V and J calls follow TCRdb, not the original study. Present in this sample are approximately 740,000 distinct CDR3 sequences, less than 15% of which were seen just once. More than 8.5% of the sample is in the top ten clones.

Concerning this clonotype: It lacks a known antigen. No much larger clone exists at a distance of one base, and base qualities are not known.

At the junction V is shortened by 3 bases and J by 1 base, with 6 bases in between. The CDR3, from cysteine to phenylalanine, totals 14 residues. Solely the CDR3 DNA is kept, with 42 bases framed from the first base. The sequence was obtained from a woman younger than 35 with Graves' hyperthyroidism. The chain is assembled from TRBV12-3 or TRBV12-4 and TRBJ2-2; the D gene cannot be resolved reliably. Source material: blood. The bases read TGTGCCAGCAGTTTTTGGGAGAACACCGGGGAGCTGTTTTTT. Its amino acids are CASSFWENTGELFF.